This entry describes one T cell receptor beta chain. What this receptor recognizes is not known. Qualities for individual bases were not recorded, and no much larger clone is one base off. For TCR beta library preparation, about 2.1 micrograms of genomic DNA were extracted from the cryopreserved PBMCs. Longitudinal blood samples from CLL patients receiving ibrutinib monotherapy were subjected to high-throughput TCR beta sequencing. The patients took part in an open-label, single-center phase 2 trial of ibrutinib monotherapy. Each clonotype received, on average, about 10x coverage in deep resolution sequencing performed on a MiSeq, where the target depth lay between 1 in 1 million and 1 in 200,000 T cells. The immunoSEQ hsTCRB Kit was used to generate TCR beta libraries. As for the authors' bioinformatics: Data were analyzed with ImmunoSEQ Data Assistant and ImmunoSEQ Analyzer, with V, D and J genes assigned per IMGT definitions. Clonality, with values ranging from 0 to 1, was calculated as one minus the normalized Shannon entropy of productive rearrangement frequencies. Only overrepresented clonotypes making up at least 0.05% of each patient's repertoire were included in the public clonotype analysis. Fewer than 15 repertoires from age-matched healthy donors, obtained from immuneACCESS, served as clonality controls. TCRdb retrieved this table from immuneACCESS and kept in-frame rearrangements only. Not all clones are present; in checked studies, unresolved V genes account for under half, and no reason is known for the remainder. V and J calls and clone size come straight from that table; D and trimming were deduced from the DNA. The sample yields fewer than 400,000 clones; around 66% were counted once. In total, the top ten clones hold 6% to 6.5% of the sample.

The data are from a study of cytotoxic CD8 clonotypes in ibrutinib-treated CLL listed by TCRdb under 2021. At the level of the whole study: In this cohort, 15 or so patients were treatment-naive and about ten were relapsed/refractory, while around 18 had unmutated IGHV. Responses were partial in 25 or so patients and complete in 2; after median 68 months follow-up, around 15 stayed in remission and around 12 progressed. Every remission and progressive disease sample was obtained while ibrutinib was still being received by the patients. An average of about 250,000 productive templates and 80,000 to 100,000 productive rearrangements was obtained per sample. Cryopreserved peripheral blood mononuclear cells were collected before treatment, at response, and at either disease progression or sustained remission. The response samples were drawn at a median of roughly twelve months into treatment, with a range of roughly 6 to 36 months. Of the 85 to 95 participants in the trial, roughly 26 had longitudinal samples available. Overall study outcomes, separate from this receptor: Sustained-remission and progressing patients did not have matched sampling times, and lymph node repertoires were not examined. Public clonotypes were found to be uncommon and were observed to contract or remain stable during treatment; the increase in clonality was shown to reflect expansion of private clonotypes at ibrutinib response. Clonality increased at ibrutinib response, stayed stable in sustained remission, and fell back toward baseline at progression. At baseline, clonality was higher than in age-matched healthy donors and showed a strong correlation with circulating CD8+ T-cell counts.

CDR3 length: 16 amino acids, cysteine to phenylalanine. Only the CDR3 DNA stays, 48 bases, in frame from base 1. Per the germline V gene (reference sequence), SGHNT is the CDR1 and YYREEE is the CDR2. Trimming leaves V shorter by 3 bases and J shorter by 3 bases, with the junction holding 6 bases beyond the gene matches. The clonotype originates from a human donor with chronic lymphocytic leukemia. The source material was PBMCs, sampled after 36 months of ibrutinib treatment. The chain uses TRBV5-4 and TRBJ2-2, with 9 middle bases fitting TRBD1. This receptor has the CDR3 CASSSTGGFDTGELFF. The DNA is TGTGCCAGCAGCTCAACAGGGGGCTTTGACACCGGGGAGCTGTTTTTT.